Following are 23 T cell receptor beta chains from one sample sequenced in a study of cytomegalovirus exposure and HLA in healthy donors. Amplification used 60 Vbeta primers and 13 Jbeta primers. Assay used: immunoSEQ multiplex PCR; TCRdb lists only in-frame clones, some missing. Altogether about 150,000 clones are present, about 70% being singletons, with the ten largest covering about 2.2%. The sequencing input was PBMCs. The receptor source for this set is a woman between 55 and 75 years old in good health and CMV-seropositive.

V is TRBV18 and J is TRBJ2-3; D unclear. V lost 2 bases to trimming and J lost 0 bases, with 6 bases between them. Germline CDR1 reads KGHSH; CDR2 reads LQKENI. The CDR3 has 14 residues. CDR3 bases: TGTGCCAGCTCACCATCTCCTAGCACAGATACGCAGTATTTT. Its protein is CASSPSPSTDTQYF.

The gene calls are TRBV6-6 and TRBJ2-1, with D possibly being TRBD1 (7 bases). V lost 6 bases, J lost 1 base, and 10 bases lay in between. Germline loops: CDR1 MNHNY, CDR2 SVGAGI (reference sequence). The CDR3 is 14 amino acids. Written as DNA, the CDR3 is TGTGCCAGCAGGGCAGGGGGGTCCTACAATGAGCAGTTCTTC. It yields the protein CASRAGGSYNEQFF.

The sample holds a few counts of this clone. The CDR3 spells CASSPSEVNTEAFF. CDR3 coding DNA: TGTGCCAGCTCACCATCGGAGGTGAACACTGAAGCTTTCTTT. V gene TRBV18 combines with J gene TRBJ1-1; D is unclear. The ends were cut back, 2 bases at V and 0 bases at J, with 7 bases in the middle. Germline CDR1 and CDR2: KGHSH and LQKENI. The CDR3 is 14 amino acids.

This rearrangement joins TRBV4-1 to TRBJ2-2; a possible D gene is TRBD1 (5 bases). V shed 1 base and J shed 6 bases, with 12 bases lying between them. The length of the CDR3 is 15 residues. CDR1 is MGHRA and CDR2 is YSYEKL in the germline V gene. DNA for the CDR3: TGCGCCAGCAGCCAAGCGGCAGGGTTCCCCGGGGAGCTGTTTTTT. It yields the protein CASSQAAGFPGELFF.

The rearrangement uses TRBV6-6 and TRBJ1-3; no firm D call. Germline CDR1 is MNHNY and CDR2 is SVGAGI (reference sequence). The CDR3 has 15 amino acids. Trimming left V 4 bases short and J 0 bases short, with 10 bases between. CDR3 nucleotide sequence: TGTGCCAGCAGTTCGACTCTTAACTCTGGAAACACCATATATTTT. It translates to CASSSTLNSGNTIYF.

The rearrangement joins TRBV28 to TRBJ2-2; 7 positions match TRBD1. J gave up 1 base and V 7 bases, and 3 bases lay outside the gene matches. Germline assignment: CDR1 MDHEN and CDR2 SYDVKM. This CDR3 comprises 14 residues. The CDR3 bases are TGTGCCAGCACCCGACAGGGGAACACCGGGGAGCTGTTTTTT. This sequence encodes CASTRQGNTGELFF.

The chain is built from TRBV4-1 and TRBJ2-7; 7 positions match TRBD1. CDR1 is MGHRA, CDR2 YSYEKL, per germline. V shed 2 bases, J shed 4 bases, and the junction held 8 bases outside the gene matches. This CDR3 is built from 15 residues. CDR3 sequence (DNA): TGCGCCAGCAGCCAACTACAGGGGTCGGAGTACGAGCAGTACTTC. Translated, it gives CASSQLQGSEYEQYF.

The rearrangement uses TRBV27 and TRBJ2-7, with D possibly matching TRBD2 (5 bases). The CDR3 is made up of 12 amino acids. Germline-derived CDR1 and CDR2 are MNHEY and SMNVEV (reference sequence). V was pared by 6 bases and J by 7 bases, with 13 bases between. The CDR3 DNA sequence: TGTGCCAGCAGCTCCGGGGTCTCGGAGCAGTACTTC. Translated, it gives CASSSGVSEQYF.

The CDR3: CASSLGQGGTSYEQYF. CDR3 DNA: TGTGCCAGCAGCTTAGGTCAAGGGGGTACCTCCTACGAGCAGTACTTC. The V and J genes are TRBV7-2 and TRBJ2-7, with TRBD1 as a possible D gene (6 bases). Looked up from germline, CDR1 is SGHTA and CDR2 is FQGNSA. Trimming cost V 1 base and J 0 bases, with 13 bases left between them. The CDR3 consists of 16 residues.

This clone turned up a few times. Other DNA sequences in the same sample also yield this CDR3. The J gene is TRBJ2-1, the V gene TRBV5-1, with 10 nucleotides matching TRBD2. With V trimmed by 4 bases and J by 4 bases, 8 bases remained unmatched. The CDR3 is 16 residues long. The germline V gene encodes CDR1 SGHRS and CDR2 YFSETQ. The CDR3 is CASSASLAGAYNEQFF. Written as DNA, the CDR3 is TGCGCCAGCAGCGCCTCGCTAGCGGGGGCTTACAATGAGCAGTTCTTC.

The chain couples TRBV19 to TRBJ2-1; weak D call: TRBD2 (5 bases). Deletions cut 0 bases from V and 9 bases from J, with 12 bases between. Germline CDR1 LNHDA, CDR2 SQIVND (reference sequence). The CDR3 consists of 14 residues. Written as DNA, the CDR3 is TGTGCCAGTAGTATAGATACGGGTCGGGGTGAGCAGTTCTTC. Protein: CASSIDTGRGEQFF.

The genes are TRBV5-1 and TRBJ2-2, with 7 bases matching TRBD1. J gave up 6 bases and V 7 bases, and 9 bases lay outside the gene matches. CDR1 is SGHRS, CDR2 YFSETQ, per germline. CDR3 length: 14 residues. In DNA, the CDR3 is TGCGCCAGCGGCCGGGACAGCCCCTCCGGGGAGCTGTTTTTT. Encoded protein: CASGRDSPSGELFF. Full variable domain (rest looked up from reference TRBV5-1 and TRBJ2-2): KAGVTQTPRYLIKTRGQQVTLSCSPISGHRSVSWYQQTPGQGLQFLFEYFSETQRNKGNFPGRFSGRQFSNSRSEMNVSTLELGDSALYLCASGRDSPSGELFFGEGSRLTVL.

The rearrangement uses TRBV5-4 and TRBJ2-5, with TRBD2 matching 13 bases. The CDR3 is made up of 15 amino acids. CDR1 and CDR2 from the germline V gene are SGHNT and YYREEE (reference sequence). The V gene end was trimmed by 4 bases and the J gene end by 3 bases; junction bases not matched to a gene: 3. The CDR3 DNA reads TGTGCCAGCAGCACGGGGACTAGCGGGAAAGAGACCCAGTACTTC. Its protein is CASSTGTSGKETQYF.

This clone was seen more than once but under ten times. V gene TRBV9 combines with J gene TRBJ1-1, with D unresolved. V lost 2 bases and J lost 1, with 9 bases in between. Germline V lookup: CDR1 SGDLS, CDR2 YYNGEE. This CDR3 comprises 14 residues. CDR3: CASSVLAGNTEAFF. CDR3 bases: TGTGCCAGCAGCGTTCTGGCGGGGAACACTGAAGCTTTCTTT.

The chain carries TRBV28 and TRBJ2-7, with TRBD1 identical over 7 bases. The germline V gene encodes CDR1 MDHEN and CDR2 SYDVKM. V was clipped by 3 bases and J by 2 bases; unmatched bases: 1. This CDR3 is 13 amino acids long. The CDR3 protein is CASSLGTAYEQYF. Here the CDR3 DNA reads TGTGCCAGCAGTTTGGGGACAGCCTACGAGCAGTACTTC.

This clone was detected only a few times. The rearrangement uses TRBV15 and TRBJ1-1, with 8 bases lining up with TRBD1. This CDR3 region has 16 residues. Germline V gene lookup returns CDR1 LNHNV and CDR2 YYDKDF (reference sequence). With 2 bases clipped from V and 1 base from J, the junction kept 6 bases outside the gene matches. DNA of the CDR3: TGTGCCACCAGCAGACCAGGGGGCGGAAGGAACACTGAAGCTTTCTTT. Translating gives CATSRPGGGRNTEAFF.

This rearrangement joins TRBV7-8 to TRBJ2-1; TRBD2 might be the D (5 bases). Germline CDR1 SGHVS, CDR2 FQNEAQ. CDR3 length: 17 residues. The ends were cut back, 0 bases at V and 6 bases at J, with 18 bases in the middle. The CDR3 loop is CASSLARTRGGGNEQFF. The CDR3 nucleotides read TGTGCCAGCAGCTTAGCGCGGACCCGGGGTGGAGGCAATGAGCAGTTCTTC.

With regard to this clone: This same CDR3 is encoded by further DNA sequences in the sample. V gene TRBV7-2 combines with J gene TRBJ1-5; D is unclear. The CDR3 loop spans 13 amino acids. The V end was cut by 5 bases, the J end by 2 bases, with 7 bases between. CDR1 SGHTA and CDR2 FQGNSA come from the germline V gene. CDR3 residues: CASSLFGNQPQHF. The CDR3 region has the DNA TGTGCCAGCAGCCTATTCGGCAATCAGCCCCAGCATTTT.

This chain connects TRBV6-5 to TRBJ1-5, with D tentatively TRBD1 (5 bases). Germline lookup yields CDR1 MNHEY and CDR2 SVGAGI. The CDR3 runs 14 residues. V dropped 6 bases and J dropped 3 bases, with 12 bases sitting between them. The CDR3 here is CASSRTGNNQPQHF. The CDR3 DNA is TGTGCCAGCAGCCGTACAGGAAACAATCAGCCCCAGCATTTT.

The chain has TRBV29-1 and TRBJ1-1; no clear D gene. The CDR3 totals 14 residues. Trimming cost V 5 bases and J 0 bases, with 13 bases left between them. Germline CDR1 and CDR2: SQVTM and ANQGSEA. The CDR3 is CSVTIMALNTEAFF. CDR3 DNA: TGCAGCGTTACCATCATGGCCCTGAACACTGAAGCTTTCTTT. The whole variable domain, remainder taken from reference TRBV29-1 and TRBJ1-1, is SAVISQKPSRDICQRGTSLTIQCQVDSQVTMMFWYRQQPGQSLTLIATANQGSEATYESGFVIDKFPISRPNLTFSTLTVSNMSPEDSSIYLCSVTIMALNTEAFFGQGTRLTVV.

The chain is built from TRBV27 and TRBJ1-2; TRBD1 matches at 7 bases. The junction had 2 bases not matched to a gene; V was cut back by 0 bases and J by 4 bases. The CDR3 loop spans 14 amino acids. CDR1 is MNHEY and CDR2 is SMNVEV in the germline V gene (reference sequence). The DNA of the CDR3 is TGTGCCAGCAGTTTATCCGCAGGGGGCTATGGCTACACCTTC. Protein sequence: CASSLSAGGYGYTF.

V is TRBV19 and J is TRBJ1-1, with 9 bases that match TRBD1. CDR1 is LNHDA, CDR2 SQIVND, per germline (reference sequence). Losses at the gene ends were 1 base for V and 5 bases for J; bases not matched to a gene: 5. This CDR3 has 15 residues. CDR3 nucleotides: TGTGCCAGTAGTATAGCGCGACAGGGGGGAACTGAAGCTTTCTTT. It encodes CASSIARQGGTEAFF.

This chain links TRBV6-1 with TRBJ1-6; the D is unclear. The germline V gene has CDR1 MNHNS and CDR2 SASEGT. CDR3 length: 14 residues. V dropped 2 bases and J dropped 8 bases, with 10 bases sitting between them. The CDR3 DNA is TGTGCCAGCAGTGAACTAAACGCGCATTCACCCCTCCACTTT. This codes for CASSELNAHSPLHF.